Below are 30 T cell receptor beta chains sequenced from a single sample in a study of cytomegalovirus exposure and HLA in healthy donors. Data came from immunoSEQ multiplex PCR; TCRdb stores just in-frame clones and leaves some out. Here the sample spans about 55,000 clones, around 90% being singletons. Material for sequencing was PBMCs. Receptors originate from a man younger than 30 in good health and CMV-seronegative.

The chain combines TRBV11-2 with TRBJ2-1, with 9 bases lining up with TRBD2. Germline V gene data show CDR1 as SGHAT and CDR2 as FQNNGV. CDR3 length: 18 amino acids. V lost 2 bases and J lost 7; bases outside the gene matches: 15. For the CDR3, the DNA is TGTGCCAGCAGCTTAATGGGCCCAGTAGCGGGAGTATATAATGAGCAGTTCTTC. It translates to CASSLMGPVAGVYNEQFF.

CDR3 protein: CASSSQIYEQYF. DNA for the CDR3: TGTGCCAGCAGTTCGCAGATCTACGAGCAGTACTTC. The rearrangement uses TRBV6-5 and TRBJ2-7; no clear D. Trimming left V 4 bases short and J 3 bases short, with 7 bases between. Germline CDR1 MNHEY, CDR2 SVGAGI. The CDR3 is 12 residues long.

The chain combines TRBV2 with TRBJ2-6; D is uncertain. The V gene's germline CDR1 is SNHLY and CDR2 FYNNEI. The CDR3 runs 15 residues. The ends were cut back, 1 base at V and 1 base at J, with 5 bases in the middle. The CDR3 sequence: CASSEVRSGANVLTF. The CDR3 nucleotides read TGTGCCAGCAGTGAAGTCAGGTCTGGGGCCAACGTCCTGACTTTC.

The chain uses TRBV27 and TRBJ2-7; weak D call: TRBD1 (6 bases). In germline, CDR1 is MNHEY, CDR2 SMNVEV (reference sequence). The CDR3 consists of 15 residues. Trimming removed 6 bases at V and 2 bases at J, with 17 bases between. CDR3 sequence reads: CASREDSRPTYEQYF. The CDR3, as DNA: TGTGCCAGCAGGGAGGACAGCAGGCCGACCTACGAGCAGTACTTC.

J is TRBJ2-3 and V is TRBV7-8; 7 bases are a match to TRBD1. CDR3 length: 16 amino acids. Germline values: CDR1 SGHVS, CDR2 FQNEAQ. The V segment lost 0 bases and the J segment 2 bases; nucleotides outside the gene matches: 5. CDR3 amino acids: CASSLAGDSLTDTQYF. CDR3 nucleotide sequence: TGTGCCAGCAGCTTAGCAGGGGACAGCCTCACAGATACGCAGTATTTT. The full variable domain, its missing parts supplied by reference TRBV7-8 and TRBJ2-3, is GAGVSQSPRYKVAKRGQDVALRCDPISGHVSLFWYQQALGQGPEFLTYFQNEAQLDKSGLPSDRFFAERPEGSVSTLKIQRTQQEDSAVYLCASSLAGDSLTDTQYFGPGTRLTVL.

This chain joins TRBV23-1 and TRBJ2-2, with 9 nucleotides matching TRBD2. TRBV23-1 is placed among ORFs of uncertain function. This CDR3 has 17 residues. Trimming cost V 8 bases and J 7 bases; bases outside gene matches: 17. CDR3 in amino acids: CASPRRSSGGRGGELFF. Written as DNA, the CDR3 is TGCGCCAGCCCGAGGAGGAGTAGCGGGGGAAGGGGCGGGGAGCTGTTTTTT.

The chain links TRBV9 to TRBJ2-1, with 10 nucleotides matching TRBD2. The germline V gene encodes CDR1 SGDLS and CDR2 YYNGEE. CDR3 length: 15 amino acids. Losses at the gene ends were 0 bases for V and 7 bases for J; bases not matched to a gene: 4. The CDR3 region is CASSVGPSGSNEQFF. The CDR3 DNA follows: TGTGCCAGCAGCGTAGGCCCTAGCGGGAGTAATGAGCAGTTCTTC.

The gene calls are TRBV28 and TRBJ2-7; 7 positions agree with TRBD1. This CDR3 has 14 residues. Germline CDR1 MDHEN, CDR2 SYDVKM. J lost 6 bases, V lost 2 bases, and 7 bases had no gene match. This chain's CDR3 is CASSLETGFREQYF. DNA of the CDR3: TGTGCCAGCAGTTTAGAGACAGGGTTTCGCGAGCAGTACTTC.

The chain recombines TRBV6-5 with TRBJ2-7, with TRBD1 matching 8 bases. J lost 4 bases, V lost 6 bases, and 8 bases had no gene match. Germline-derived CDR1 and CDR2 are MNHEY and SVGAGI. The CDR3 runs 14 residues. The CDR3 DNA reads as TGTGCCAGCAGAAAGACAGGGGTGGTGTACGAGCAGTACTTC. As protein: CASRKTGVVYEQYF.

The chain links TRBV5-1 to TRBJ1-1; D not certain. Germline V gene sequence: CDR1 SGHRS, CDR2 YFSETQ. V was pared by 2 bases and J by 2 bases, with 7 bases between. The CDR3 spans 13 residues. The CDR3 coding sequence is TGCGCCAGCAGCTTTGGGCAAAACACTGAAGCTTTCTTT. Translated: CASSFGQNTEAFF.

The table lists this clone with a count of one. The chain is built from TRBV7-8 and TRBJ2-7; 11 positions match TRBD1. The CDR3 totals 15 residues. Germline-derived CDR1 and CDR2 are SGHVS and FQNEAQ. Unmatched junction bases numbered 7, after V lost 5 bases and J lost 4 bases. Here the CDR3 DNA reads TGTGCCAGCAGCCTTAAGGGACAGGGGGTGTACGAGCAGTACTTC. Translating it yields CASSLKGQGVYEQYF.

This chain uses TRBV15 with TRBJ2-4; 11 bases map to TRBD1. V gave up 1 base and J gave up 10 bases; unmatched junction bases: 18. In germline, CDR1 is LNHNV, CDR2 YYDKDF (reference sequence). CDR3 length equals 19 residues. CDR3 region: CATSRALKISGTGGSIQYF. The DNA of the CDR3 is TGTGCCACCAGCAGAGCCTTAAAAATTTCCGGGACAGGGGGGAGTATTCAGTACTTC.

J is TRBJ2-5 and V is TRBV18; TRBD2 might be the D (6 bases). The CDR3 loop spans 13 amino acids. Trimming took 6 bases from V and 7 from J, leaving 15 bases between them. Germline V gene sequence: CDR1 KGHSH, CDR2 LQKENI. In DNA, the CDR3 is TGTGCCAGCTCCTTGGCTAGCGTTGGGACCCAGTACTTC. Translating gives CASSLASVGTQYF.

J is TRBJ1-5 and V is TRBV19; no definite D call. The CDR3 loop spans 13 amino acids. Germline CDR1 reads LNHDA; CDR2 reads SQIVND (reference sequence). Trimming removed 1 base at V and 7 bases at J, with 8 bases between. CDR3 nucleotides: TGTGCCAGTAGTATAGCGGGTTGGCAGCCCCAGCATTTT. Its translation is CASSIAGWQPQHF.

V is TRBV9 and J is TRBJ2-1; no firm D call. The CDR3 is 12 residues long. With 0 bases removed from V and 6 bases from J, the gap between germline ends came to 4 bases. Germline CDR1 SGDLS, CDR2 YYNGEE. CDR3 coding DNA: TGTGCCAGCAGCGTAGGGAGCAATGAGCAGTTCTTC. As protein: CASSVGSNEQFF.

This chain joins TRBV2 and TRBJ1-1, with unresolved D. With 6 bases removed from V and 10 bases from J, the gap between germline ends came to 12 bases. CDR1 and CDR2 (germline): SNHLY, FYNNEI. The CDR3 length is 11 residues. The DNA of the CDR3 is TGTGCCAGCAGACCTTCTGGAGGAGCTTTCTTT. This encodes CASRPSGGAFF.

This chain connects TRBV6-5 to TRBJ2-7; 11 bases align to TRBD2. V lost 4 bases, J lost 0 bases, and 5 bases stayed unmatched. CDR3 length: 16 amino acids. In germline, CDR1 is MNHEY, CDR2 SVGAGI. The CDR3 spells CASSLHGTSGSYEQYF. CDR3 coding DNA: TGTGCCAGCAGTTTACATGGGACTAGCGGCTCCTACGAGCAGTACTTC.

This clone is a singleton in its sample. The chain carries TRBV28 and TRBJ2-1; 11 bases fit TRBD2. V gave up 2 bases and J gave up 4 bases; unmatched junction bases: 4. Germline CDR1 MDHEN, CDR2 SYDVKM. CDR3 size: 16 residues. CDR3 sequence reads: CASSLVGTSGYNEQFF. The CDR3 DNA sequence: TGTGCCAGCAGTTTAGTGGGGACTAGCGGTTACAATGAGCAGTTCTTC.

This rearrangement joins TRBV7-9 to TRBJ1-2, with D maybe TRBD1 (5 bases). Germline assignment: CDR1 SEHNR and CDR2 FQNEAQ (reference sequence). The CDR3 loop spans 13 amino acids. V was pared by 3 bases and J by 6 bases, with 11 bases between. This CDR3 reads CASSLNQGNGYTF. Written as DNA, the CDR3 is TGTGCCAGCAGCTTGAACCAGGGTAATGGCTACACCTTC.

The rearrangement uses TRBV28 and TRBJ2-5; 12 bases fit TRBD1. Germline V gene sequence: CDR1 MDHEN, CDR2 SYDVKM. The CDR3 runs to 15 residues. V was clipped by 4 bases and J by 3 bases; unmatched bases: 3. This CDR3 reads CASSYGTGGEETQYF. The CDR3 coding sequence is TGTGCCAGCAGTTACGGGACAGGGGGCGAAGAGACCCAGTACTTC.

The J gene is TRBJ2-1, the V gene TRBV5-1; TRBD2 agrees at 9 bases. The CDR3 sequence is 14 residues long. The V and J ends lost 5 bases and 6 bases, in that order; junction bases with no gene match: 6. CDR1 is SGHRS, CDR2 YFSETQ, per germline. Here the CDR3 reads CASRAGGQVNEQFF. The DNA for the CDR3 is TGCGCCAGCAGGGCGGGAGGGCAGGTCAATGAGCAGTTCTTC.

Here the CDR3 reads CASSMGTAISDTQYF. Written as DNA, the CDR3 is TGCGCCAGCAGCATGGGGACAGCAATTTCAGATACGCAGTATTTT. This chain uses TRBV5-1 with TRBJ2-3, with 7 bases fitting TRBD1. With 4 bases clipped from V and 4 bases from J, the junction kept 9 bases outside the gene matches. From germline, CDR1 is SGHRS and CDR2 YFSETQ. This CDR3 contains 15 residues.

The CDR3 spells CASSPRFSNQPQHF. The CDR3 DNA follows: TGTGCCAGCAGCCCTAGATTTAGCAATCAGCCCCAGCATTTT. The chain employs TRBV5-6 and TRBJ1-5; D call uncertain. CDR3 length: 14 amino acids. CDR1 and CDR2 from the germline V gene are SGHDT and YYEEEE. With 4 bases removed from V and 0 bases from J, the gap between germline ends came to 8 bases.

This clone has just a few counts. V usage is TRBV20-1 and J usage is TRBJ2-7; unclear D gene. This CDR3 is 11 amino acids long. Germline V lookup: CDR1 DFQATT, CDR2 SNEGSKA (reference sequence). The V end was cut by 7 bases, the J end by 3 bases, with 10 bases between. The CDR3 DNA follows: TGCAGTGTTCAGTCAGGCTACGAGCAGTACTTC. Translating it yields CSVQSGYEQYF.

The chain employs TRBV19 and TRBJ2-2, with no clear D. The CDR3 length is 15 residues. The germline V and J ends were trimmed by 3 bases and 4 bases, with 12 bases remaining between them. In germline, CDR1 is LNHDA, CDR2 SQIVND (reference sequence). This CDR3 reads CASSIWVSGTGELFF. In nucleotides, the CDR3 is TGTGCCAGTAGTATTTGGGTTTCGGGCACCGGGGAGCTGTTTTTT.

The chain employs TRBV28 and TRBJ2-7; 12 bases are shared with TRBD2. The CDR3 has 13 amino acids. Germline CDR1 MDHEN, CDR2 SYDVKM. V gave up 8 bases and J gave up 4 bases; unmatched junction bases: 3. CDR3 nucleotide sequence: TGTGCCAGCCGGACTAGCGGGACTTACGAGCAGTACTTC. It codes for CASRTSGTYEQYF.

The gene calls are TRBV18 and TRBJ1-5; weak D call: TRBD1 (5 bases). CDR3 size: 16 residues. Germline loops: CDR1 KGHSH, CDR2 LQKENI. V gave up 5 bases and J gave up 0 bases, with 14 bases separating them. CDR3 protein: CASSADSPYSNQPQHF. CDR3 in DNA: TGTGCCAGCTCAGCCGACAGCCCTTATAGCAATCAGCCCCAGCATTTT.

The gene calls are TRBV28 and TRBJ2-2, with 11 bases fitting TRBD2. CDR1 is MDHEN and CDR2 is SYDVKM in the germline V gene. Unmatched junction bases numbered 3, after V lost 1 base and J lost 2 bases. CDR3 length equals 17 residues. In nucleotides, the CDR3 is TGTGCCAGCAGTTTATTGCTAGCGGGAGGAAACACCGGGGAGCTGTTTTTT. Its protein product is CASSLLLAGGNTGELFF.

This chain links TRBV5-1 with TRBJ1-4, with 7 bases aligning to TRBD1. V lost 7 bases to trimming and J lost 7 bases; unmatched junction nucleotides: 7. The CDR3 has 13 residues. From germline, CDR1 is SGHRS and CDR2 YFSETQ. The CDR3 region is CASARQGTEKLFF. Written as DNA, the CDR3 is TGCGCCAGCGCGAGACAGGGAACTGAAAAACTGTTTTTT.

The chain recombines TRBV7-2 with TRBJ2-2, with no clear D. The CDR3 consists of 15 residues. V lost 2 bases, J lost 6 bases, and 13 bases lay in between. The V gene's germline CDR1 is SGHTA and CDR2 FQGNSA. CDR3 sequence: CASSLNQAPPGELFF. CDR3 coding DNA: TGTGCCAGCAGCTTAAACCAGGCCCCTCCCGGGGAGCTGTTTTTT.